The sequence of this T cell receptor beta chain was determined in a study of vaccination and CD4 T cells after COVID-19. The overall study: Each post-COVID sample was drawn after diagnosis, and the median interval was approximately 100 days (range 35 to 161).

The Oncomine TCR Beta short-read assay sequenced DNA from cultured CD4+ T cells. One entry per CDR3 protein, called by TCRdb with MiXCR from the PCR reads. The table records roughly 20,000 distinct CDR3 sequences, approximately 42% of them present only once. The treatment is: roughly 10-day PBMC culture with coronavirus spike peptide pools or control peptides (ViraFEST assay). ViraFEST relied on peptide pools to expand antigen-specific T cells; the TCRs were sequenced afterward. There are 13 residues in the CDR3. Trimming removed 5 bases from V and 6 bases from J; junction bases left unmatched: 5. Points on this clonotype: The antigen remains undetermined.

J is TRBJ2-3 and V is TRBV12-3 or TRBV12-4; 7 nucleotides align to TRBD1. The sequence derives from a human donor who received a COVID-19 vaccine. The sequencing used CD4+ T cells from blood, cultured in vitro, collected before SARS-CoV-2 vaccination. The CDR3 loop reads CASSKTQGDTQYF. The CDR3 DNA reads as TGTGCCAGCAGTAAAACACAGGGGGATACGCAGTATTTT.